The T cell receptor beta chain under discussion was sequenced for a study of blood T cell repertoires in COVID-19. On the study more broadly: Material from acute and convalescent COVID-19 was sourced from the United States, Italy and Spain. PBMCs, B-cell-depleted T cells, or T cells provided the cDNA or gDNA that made up the material.

The CDR3 is made up of 13 amino acids. Trimming removed 4 bases at V and 6 bases at J, with 12 bases between. Authors' analysis steps: Estimation of nucleated cell counts was performed using reference gene primer amplification. Measured with immunoSEQ multiplex PCR; TCRdb has only the in-frame clones, and not every one. D and trimming were read from the DNA, whereas the V and J calls and clone size are those reported in that table. The table includes some 100,000 clones, around 82% detected once. This receptor was identified in a man in his forties or fifties with active or convalescent COVID-19. The rearrangement uses TRBV12-3 or TRBV12-4 and TRBJ1-1; D is perhaps TRBD1 (5 bases). The sequenced material came from peripheral blood. The CDR3 loop reads CASSWGGYAEAFF. In DNA, the CDR3 is TGTGCCAGCAGTTGGGGGGGTTACGCTGAAGCTTTCTTT.